What follows are 32 T cell receptor beta chains derived from one specimen sequenced in a study of blood T cell repertoires in COVID-19. Some clones are missing from TCRdb's copy, which holds only in-frame ones; the method was immunoSEQ multiplex PCR. The sample yields tens of thousands of clones, 70% to 90% seen once. The sample comprised peripheral blood. The receptors derive from an older woman with acute or convalescent COVID-19.

The chain links TRBV6-2 or TRBV6-3 to TRBJ2-3, with 8 nucleotides matching TRBD2. Germline V CDR1 and CDR2: MNHEY, SVGEGT. The CDR3 loop spans 20 amino acids. The ends lost 0 bases at V and 3 bases at J; junction bases unmatched: 17. The CDR3 coding sequence is TGTGCCAGCAGTTACTCGGGACGGGGGTGGAGCGGGAGCTTAACAGATACGCAGTATTTT. Protein sequence: CASSYSGRGWSGSLTDTQYF.

The rearrangement uses TRBV29-1 and TRBJ1-2; 7 bases align to TRBD1. The V gene's germline CDR1 is SQVTM and CDR2 ANQGSEA. J lost 3 bases, V lost 5 bases, and 9 bases had no gene match. The CDR3 totals 14 residues. The CDR3 loop reads CSVLGGDSYYGYTF. The CDR3 region has the DNA TGCAGCGTTCTAGGAGGGGACAGCTACTATGGCTACACCTTC.

The rearrangement uses TRBV9 and TRBJ2-1; 15 nucleotides align to TRBD2. V gave up 3 bases and J gave up 7 bases; unmatched junction bases: 2. The CDR3 sequence is 15 residues long. Per the germline V gene, CDR1 is SGDLS and CDR2 is YYNGEE. CDR3 region: CASSAGTSGRNEQFF. The CDR3 bases are TGTGCCAGCAGCGCAGGGACTAGCGGGAGGAATGAGCAGTTCTTC.

The chain carries TRBV9 and TRBJ2-7; 12 bases map to TRBD2. The germline V gene has CDR1 SGDLS and CDR2 YYNGEE. The CDR3 covers 16 residues. The V and J ends lost 0 bases and 0 bases, in that order; junction bases with no gene match: 1. The CDR3 reads CASSVGTSGVSYEQYV. CDR3 in DNA: TGTGCCAGCAGCGTAGGGACTAGCGGGGTCTCCTACGAGCAGTACGTC.

The CDR3 coding sequence is TGCGCCAGCAGCTTGGACAGAAAAGAGACCCAGTACTTC. It is translated as CASSLDRKETQYF. The chain is built from TRBV5-1 and TRBJ2-5; no reliable D call. Germline V CDR1 and CDR2: SGHRS, YFSETQ. This CDR3 is built from 13 residues. V lost 0 bases to trimming and J lost 3 bases, with 6 bases between them. Full variable domain (remainder filled in from reference TRBV5-1 and TRBJ2-5): KAGVTQTPRYLIKTRGQQVTLSCSPISGHRSVSWYQQTPGQGLQFLFEYFSETQRNKGNFPGRFSGRQFSNSRSEMNVSTLELGDSALYLCASSLDRKETQYFGPGTRLLVL.

The V and J genes are TRBV27 and TRBJ1-5; D is ambiguous. V lost 6 bases and J 3 bases, leaving 18 bases between the germline ends. Germline lookup yields CDR1 MNHEY and CDR2 SMNVEV (reference sequence). The CDR3 is 16 amino acids. The CDR3 here is CASRRSQEGINQPQHF. DNA for the CDR3: TGTGCCAGCAGGAGGTCCCAAGAGGGTATCAATCAGCCCCAGCATTTT.

The table lists this clone with a count of one. The chain carries TRBV27 and TRBJ2-7; D ambiguous. V was trimmed by 0 bases and J by 2 bases, leaving 8 bases between them. Germline lookup yields CDR1 MNHEY and CDR2 SMNVEV (reference sequence). The CDR3 has 14 residues. The CDR3 DNA is TGTGCCAGCAGTTTATCGGCAGGTACCTACGAGCAGTACGTC. This sequence encodes CASSLSAGTYEQYV.

The chain employs TRBV19 and TRBJ1-5; the D is unclear. CDR1 LNHDA and CDR2 SQIVND come from the germline V gene (reference sequence). V was shortened by 6 bases and J by 4 bases, with 10 bases between the two germline ends. The CDR3 runs to 13 residues. The CDR3, as DNA: TGTGCCAGTAGCCCAGGTGTGAATCAGCCCCAGCATTTT. Translation gives CASSPGVNQPQHF.

This clone appeared a few times. V gene TRBV7-9 combines with J gene TRBJ1-2; no definite D call. Trimming pared 5 bases from V and 8 bases from J, leaving 21 bases between. The CDR3 spans 15 residues. CDR1 SEHNR and CDR2 FQNEAQ come from the germline V gene (reference sequence). The CDR3 reads CASSPRGSGLSGYTF. Written as DNA, the CDR3 is TGTGCCAGCAGCCCGCGAGGTTCGGGGTTGAGCGGCTACACCTTC.

The chain links TRBV3-1 (or the pseudogene TRBV3-2) to TRBJ1-2, with unresolved D. The CDR3 loop spans 13 amino acids. CDR1 LGHDT and CDR2 YNNKEL come from the germline V gene (reference sequence). Deletions cut 0 bases from V and 4 bases from J, with 6 bases between. CDR3 DNA: TGTGCCAGCAGCCAAGATCGAGGCTATGGCTACACCTTC. Its protein is CASSQDRGYGYTF.

Here the CDR3 reads CASSLSGRGTDTQYF. CDR3 sequence (DNA): TGCGCCAGCAGCCTTAGCGGGAGAGGGACAGATACGCAGTATTTT. The chain carries TRBV5-1 and TRBJ2-3; TRBD2 aligns across 9 bases. Germline-derived CDR1 and CDR2 are SGHRS and YFSETQ. Trimming at V came to 4 bases and at J to 3 bases, leaving 6 bases not matched to a gene. CDR3 length: 15 residues.

The CDR3 here is CAAAPRGGNTGELFF. The CDR3 bases are TGTGCCGCAGCTCCGCGGGGGGGGAACACCGGGGAGCTGTTTTTT. The chain recombines TRBV6-5 with TRBJ2-2; 9 bases line up with TRBD2. The V gene's germline CDR1 is MNHEY and CDR2 SVGAGI. With 11 bases clipped from V and 1 base from J, the junction kept 8 bases outside the gene matches. This CDR3 is 15 amino acids long.

The chain uses TRBV7-9 and TRBJ1-1; TRBD1 might be the D (6 bases). Germline V CDR1 and CDR2: SEHNR, FQNEAQ (reference sequence). The length of the CDR3 is 16 residues. Between the trimmed V and J ends, which lost 0 bases and 0 bases, there was a span of 11 bases. The CDR3 here is CASSLARTEMNTEAFF. CDR3 DNA: TGTGCCAGCAGCTTAGCGAGGACAGAGATGAACACTGAAGCTTTCTTT.

The chain uses TRBV5-1 and TRBJ1-1, with 7 bases fitting TRBD1. This CDR3 has 15 residues. Unmatched junction bases numbered 15, after V lost 6 bases and J lost 7 bases. The germline CDR1 and CDR2 sequences are SGHRS and YFSETQ. CDR3 DNA: TGCGCCAGCACCGCACCGGAGACAGGGACCTTTGAAGCTTTCTTT. The encoded protein is CASTAPETGTFEAFF.

This chain connects TRBV5-1 to TRBJ1-1; D possibly corresponds to TRBD1 (5 bases). Trimming removed 6 bases at V and 1 base at J, with 13 bases between. Germline CDR1 and CDR2: SGHRS and YFSETQ. The CDR3 is 14 amino acids. This CDR3 is CASTSVGPNTEAFF. The CDR3 region has the DNA TGCGCCAGCACCTCTGTGGGGCCGAACACTGAAGCTTTCTTT.

The chain has TRBV7-3 and TRBJ1-2; D ambiguous. Germline loops: CDR1 SGHTA, CDR2 FQGTGA. Trimming took off 6 bases at V and 3 bases at J, with 11 bases between the two ends. The CDR3 is made up of 13 amino acids. The CDR3 DNA reads TGTGCCAGCAGTCCGTACCGCGACTATGGCTACACCTTC. It encodes CASSPYRDYGYTF.

The gene calls are TRBV29-1 and TRBJ1-1; 7 bases are a match to TRBD1. The germline V gene has CDR1 SQVTM and CDR2 ANQGSEA. Trimming cost V 6 bases and J 9 bases; bases outside gene matches: 16. This CDR3 contains 14 residues. CDR3 sequence: CSVKLQGSWEKAFF. CDR3 nucleotides: TGCAGCGTGAAACTACAGGGGAGTTGGGAAAAAGCTTTCTTT.

The CDR3 protein is CASSQGALPDTQYF. CDR3 sequence (DNA): TGTGCCAGCAGCCAGGGGGCCTTGCCAGATACGCAGTATTTT. V usage is TRBV3-1 (or the pseudogene TRBV3-2) and J usage is TRBJ2-3; D may be TRBD1 (6 bases). The ends were cut back, 3 bases at V and 4 bases at J, with 11 bases in the middle. This CDR3 has 14 amino acids. From germline, CDR1 is LGHDT and CDR2 YNNKEL (reference sequence).

The chain is built from TRBV18 and TRBJ2-3; 7 bases align to TRBD1. V trimming: 2 bases; J trimming: 4 bases; junction bases outside the gene matches: 9. CDR3 size: 16 residues. CDR1 KGHSH and CDR2 LQKENI come from the germline V gene. The CDR3 sequence: CASSPLPKGAADTQYF. DNA for the CDR3: TGTGCCAGCTCACCATTACCTAAGGGGGCCGCAGATACGCAGTATTTT. The whole variable domain, remainder taken from reference TRBV18 and TRBJ2-3, is NAGVMQNPRHLVRRRGQEARLRCSPMKGHSHVYWYRQLPEEGLKFMVYLQKENIIDESGMPKERFSAEFPKEGPSILRIQQVVRGDSAAYFCASSPLPKGAADTQYFGPGTRLTVL.

V gene TRBV5-1 combines with J gene TRBJ2-5, with 10 positions matching TRBD2. Germline CDR1 is SGHRS and CDR2 is YFSETQ. J lost 4 bases, V lost 4 bases, and 7 bases had no gene match. CDR3 size: 15 residues. In DNA, the CDR3 is TGCGCCAGCAGCAAACGGACTAGCGGAACAGAGACCCAGTACTTC. Its translation: CASSKRTSGTETQYF.

This chain uses TRBV3-1 (or the pseudogene TRBV3-2) with TRBJ1-3, with D hard to call. There are 14 residues in the CDR3. The germline V gene encodes CDR1 LGHDT and CDR2 YNNKEL (reference sequence). Trimming shortened V by 6 bases and J by 2 bases, and 11 bases separated the two germline ends. CDR3 sequence reads: CASRPRGAGNTIYF. The CDR3 DNA sequence: TGTGCCAGCAGACCACGGGGAGCTGGAAACACCATATATTTT.

The J gene is TRBJ2-5, the V gene TRBV9; 8 nucleotides match TRBD2. The length of the CDR3 is 16 residues. Germline V gene sequence: CDR1 SGDLS, CDR2 YYNGEE. Trimming took 0 bases from V and 1 from J; bases not matched to a gene: 5. The CDR3 DNA reads TGTGCCAGCAGCGTAGCTACGGGACTAGGCCAAGAGACCCAGTACTTC. Encoded protein: CASSVATGLGQETQYF.

V and J are TRBV7-6 and TRBJ1-4; 10 bases line up with TRBD1. The CDR3 consists of 14 residues. Germline CDR1 SGHVS, CDR2 FNYEAQ. Trimming took 5 bases from V and 6 from J; bases not matched to a gene: 3. The CDR3 region is CASSLGTGDEKLFF. In DNA form, the CDR3 reads TGTGCCAGCAGCCTCGGGACAGGGGATGAAAAACTGTTTTTT.

The chain links TRBV9 to TRBJ1-6; D uncertain. Germline assignment: CDR1 SGDLS and CDR2 YYNGEE. Trimming took 4 bases from V and 10 from J, leaving 15 bases between them. There are 14 residues in the CDR3. The CDR3 region is CASSPETPNSPLHF. The CDR3 DNA is TGTGCCAGCAGCCCAGAGACACCGAACTCACCCCTCCACTTT.

This clone was counted between two and nine times. The chain is built from TRBV7-9 and TRBJ1-1; weak D call: TRBD1 (6 bases). V dropped 2 bases and J dropped 5 bases, with 15 bases sitting between them. Germline CDR1 SEHNR, CDR2 FQNEAQ (reference sequence). There are 15 residues in the CDR3. CDR3 sequence reads: CASSLSTGLGTEAFF. The CDR3 nucleotides are TGTGCCAGCAGCTTAAGTACAGGGCTAGGTACTGAAGCTTTCTTT.

In this sample, this clone turned up once. The rearrangement joins TRBV11-2 to TRBJ2-4; TRBD1 matches 7 bases. This CDR3 region has 15 residues. Germline V gene lookup returns CDR1 SGHAT and CDR2 FQNNGV. J lost 4 bases, V lost 6 bases, and 9 bases had no gene match. CDR3 protein: CASSWLGTEKNIQYF. CDR3 in DNA: TGTGCCAGCAGTTGGTTGGGGACAGAAAAAAACATTCAGTACTTC.

The chain employs TRBV4-3 and TRBJ2-2; no clear D gene. The V gene lost 1 base and the J gene lost 5 bases, with 8 bases spanning the gap. The CDR3 runs 14 residues. Germline CDR1 reads LGHNA; CDR2 reads YSLEER. The DNA for the CDR3 is TGCGCCAGCAGCCAAGTAATAGCAACCGGGGAGCTGTTTTTT. Translated, it gives CASSQVIATGELFF.

V and J are TRBV5-1 and TRBJ2-3; D possibly corresponds to TRBD1 (5 bases). This CDR3 spans 14 amino acids. The germline CDR1 and CDR2 sequences are SGHRS and YFSETQ. Trimming stripped 0 bases from V and 7 bases from J, with 12 bases between. In DNA form, the CDR3 reads TGCGCCAGCAGCTTGGAAAATCGACAGAATACGCAGTATTTT. It is translated as CASSLENRQNTQYF. The entire variable domain, with the rest obtained from reference TRBV5-1 and TRBJ2-3, is as follows: KAGVTQTPRYLIKTRGQQVTLSCSPISGHRSVSWYQQTPGQGLQFLFEYFSETQRNKGNFPGRFSGRQFSNSRSEMNVSTLELGDSALYLCASSLENRQNTQYFGPGTRLTVL.

V and J are TRBV4-2 and TRBJ1-5; TRBD1 might be the D (6 bases). Germline V CDR1 and CDR2: LGHNA, YNFKEQ. The V end lost 6 bases, the J end lost 3 bases, and 21 bases lay between the germline ends. This CDR3 comprises 17 residues. The CDR3 region is CASSPLATGSVNQPQHF. The CDR3 region has the DNA TGTGCCAGCAGTCCCCTGGCCACAGGGAGCGTCAATCAGCCCCAGCATTTT.

The CDR3 DNA reads TGTGCCAGTAGTGCACTAGCGGGAGAAGGGTACGAGCAGTACGTC. The encoded protein is CASSALAGEGYEQYV. The chain has TRBV19 and TRBJ2-7; TRBD2 agrees at 11 bases. The junction had 7 bases not matched to a gene; V was cut back by 5 bases and J by 4 bases. This CDR3 has 15 amino acids. Germline CDR1 LNHDA, CDR2 SQIVND (reference sequence).

The genes are TRBV6-2 or TRBV6-3 and TRBJ1-3; D might be TRBD1 (6 bases). Germline V CDR1 and CDR2: MNHEY, SVGEGT. The CDR3 loop spans 15 amino acids. The V and J ends lost 4 bases and 0 bases respectively, with 10 bases between them. CDR3 DNA: TGTGCCAGCAGTTTGGACAGCCTCTCTGGAAACACCATATATTTT. It is translated as CASSLDSLSGNTIYF.

The rearrangement links TRBV3-1 (or the pseudogene TRBV3-2) to TRBJ2-7; 8 positions agree with TRBD1. V dropped 2 bases and J dropped 5; count of bases not matched to a gene: 8. This CDR3 has 15 amino acids. Germline V gene data show CDR1 as LGHDT and CDR2 as YNNKEL (reference sequence). The CDR3 bases are TGTGCCAGCAGCCAACAGGACAGGGAGGTAGACGAGCAGTACGTC. Encoded protein: CASSQQDREVDEQYV.